This TCR beta chain was documented in a study of T cells in Graves' hyperthyroidism and ophthalmopathy. Findings and caveats of the study: Most thyroid clonotypes with frequency above 0.001 were detected in blood.

V lost 1 base, J lost 2 bases, and 10 bases lay in between. Per germline, CDR1 SGHAT and CDR2 FQNNGV. The CDR3 runs to 15 residues. Ten or more counts support this clonotype. Antigen: not known. Template material for amplifying TCR beta CDR3 regions consisted of RNA transcripts. Carried out on the TCR CDR3, a first-round RT-PCR used the HTBI primer set. TCRdb itself ran the multiplex PCR reads through MiXCR, one entry per CDR3 protein. The sample lists about 400,000 distinct CDR3 sequences, 20% to 25% seen once, with around four fifths in the top ten. No progression to ophthalmopathy during 18 months of follow-up defined stable disease. Diagnosis of hyperthyroidism was new in patients aged 18 to 65, and its duration was under 2 months. The PBMCs studied were ones that came from 10 ml fresh peripheral blood.

This receptor was obtained from a man aged 45-65 years with Graves' hyperthyroidism. V is TRBV11-2 and J is TRBJ2-3, with D possibly TRBD2 on 6 matching bases. Sequencing was performed on blood. This chain's CDR3 is CASSLVAGHTDTQYF. As DNA, the CDR3 is TGTGCCAGCAGCTTAGTGGCGGGGCACACAGATACGCAGTATTTT.